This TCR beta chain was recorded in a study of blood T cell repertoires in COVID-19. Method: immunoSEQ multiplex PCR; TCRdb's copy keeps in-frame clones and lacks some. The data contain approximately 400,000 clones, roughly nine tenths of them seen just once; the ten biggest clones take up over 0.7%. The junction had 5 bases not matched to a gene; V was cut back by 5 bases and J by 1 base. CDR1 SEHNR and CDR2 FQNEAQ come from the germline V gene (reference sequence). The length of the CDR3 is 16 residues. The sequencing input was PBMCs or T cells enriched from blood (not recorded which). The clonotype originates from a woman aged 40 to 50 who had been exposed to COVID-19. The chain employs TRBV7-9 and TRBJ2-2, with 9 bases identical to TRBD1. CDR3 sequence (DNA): TGTGCCAGCAGCCCCAAGGGACAGGGGAACACCGGGGAGCTGTTTTTT. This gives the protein CASSPKGQGNTGELFF. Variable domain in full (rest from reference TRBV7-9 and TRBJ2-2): DTGVSQNPRHKITKRGQNVTFRCDPISEHNRLYWYRQTLGQGPEFLTYFQNEAQLEKSRLLSDRFSAERPKGSFSTLEIQRTEQGDSAMYLCASSPKGQGNTGELFFGEGSRLTVL.